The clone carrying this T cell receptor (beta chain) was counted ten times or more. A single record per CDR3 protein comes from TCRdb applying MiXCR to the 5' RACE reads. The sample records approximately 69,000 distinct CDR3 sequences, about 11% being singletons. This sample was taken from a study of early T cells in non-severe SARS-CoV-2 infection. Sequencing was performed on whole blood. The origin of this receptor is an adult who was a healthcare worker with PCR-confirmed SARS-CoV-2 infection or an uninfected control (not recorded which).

CDR3 loop: CASSPEGVIGGYTF. The CDR3 region has the DNA TGTGCCAGCTCACCGGAGGGGGTGATAGGCGGCTACACCTTC. The chain couples TRBV18 to TRBJ1-2; D is perhaps TRBD1 (6 bases). Germline-derived CDR1 and CDR2 are KGHSH and LQKENI. This CDR3 region has 14 residues. V lost 3 bases and J lost 8, with 16 bases in between. The full variable domain, in which reference TRBV18 and TRBJ1-2 provide the parts outside the CDR3, is NAGVMQNPRHLVRRRGQEARLRCSPMKGHSHVYWYRQLPEEGLKFMVYLQKENIIDESGMPKERFSAEFPKEGPSILRIQQVVRGDSAAYFCASSPEGVIGGYTFGSGTRLTVV.